Each of the 20 T cell receptor beta chains below was sequenced from the same sample in a study of blood T cell repertoires in COVID-19. The repertoire was sequenced with immunoSEQ multiplex PCR; TCRdb's copy has only in-frame clones and lacks some. The sample includes roughly 500,000 clones, approximately 87% seen only once; the top ten take 1.5% to 2%. Sequencing was performed on PBMCs or T cells enriched from blood (not recorded which). The receptors stem from a woman aged 40-49 years who had recovered from COVID-19.

The chain couples TRBV12-3 or TRBV12-4 to TRBJ1-1; D is unclear. V dropped 8 bases and J dropped 3 bases, with 7 bases sitting between them. CDR3 length equals 11 residues. CDR3 protein: CASRVDTEAFF. Written as DNA, the CDR3 is TGTGCCAGCCGGGTGGACACTGAAGCTTTCTTT.

This rearrangement joins TRBV5-5 to TRBJ2-1; TRBD2 matches at 9 bases. CDR3 length: 16 residues. Germline V CDR1 and CDR2: SGHKS, YYEKEE (reference sequence). After removal of 0 bases from V and 8 bases from J, the junction contained 9 bases not matched to a gene. The CDR3 loop is CASSLGYSGRFYEQFF. Here the CDR3 DNA reads TGTGCCAGCAGCTTGGGGTATAGCGGGAGATTTTATGAGCAGTTCTTC.

The chain employs TRBV4-3 and TRBJ2-7; possibly TRBD1 for D (6 bases). Trimming took 1 base from V and 4 from J, leaving 8 bases between them. The CDR3 is 13 amino acids. Germline assignment: CDR1 LGHNA and CDR2 YSLEER. For the CDR3, the DNA is TGCGCCAGCAGCCAAGGGGGGCATTACGAGCAGTACTTC. This codes for CASSQGGHYEQYF.

The chain couples TRBV24-1 to TRBJ1-1, with 9 bases fitting TRBD1. CDR3 length equals 15 residues. Trimming cost V 3 bases and J 3 bases; bases outside gene matches: 4. Germline V gene sequence: CDR1 KGHDR, CDR2 SFDVKD. The CDR3 spells CATSDTRQGDTEAFF. Here the CDR3 DNA reads TGTGCCACCAGTGATACCAGACAGGGGGACACTGAAGCTTTCTTT.

The chain combines TRBV6-2 or TRBV6-3 with TRBJ1-5, with D tentatively TRBD1 (6 bases). Germline V gene data show CDR1 as MNHEY and CDR2 as SVGEGT. The CDR3 loop spans 14 amino acids. Between the trimmed V and J ends, which lost 6 bases and 0 bases, there was a span of 9 bases. The CDR3 DNA reads as TGTGCCAGCAGCAGGGGCGATAGCAATCAGCCCCAGCATTTT. Translation gives CASSRGDSNQPQHF.

This chain uses TRBV7-8 with TRBJ2-7; 7 bases are shared with TRBD2. V lost 3 bases and J lost 6; bases outside the gene matches: 14. The CDR3 covers 16 residues. The germline V gene encodes CDR1 SGHVS and CDR2 FQNEAQ. The CDR3 spells CASSFMGLQTGGEQYF. In DNA, the CDR3 is TGTGCCAGCAGCTTTATGGGATTGCAGACGGGAGGCGAGCAGTACTTC. The full variable domain, completed using reference TRBV7-8 and TRBJ2-7, is GAGVSQSPRYKVAKRGQDVALRCDPISGHVSLFWYQQALGQGPEFLTYFQNEAQLDKSGLPSDRFFAERPEGSVSTLKIQRTQQEDSAVYLCASSFMGLQTGGEQYFGPGTRLTVT.

This chain links TRBV27 with TRBJ1-5; D call uncertain. Germline V CDR1 and CDR2: MNHEY, SMNVEV (reference sequence). The CDR3 runs to 15 residues. The ends were cut back, 6 bases at V and 1 base at J, with 13 bases in the middle. CDR3 sequence reads: CASRLHRESNQPQHF. DNA of the CDR3: TGTGCCAGCAGGCTCCATCGGGAAAGCAATCAGCCCCAGCATTTT.

The rearrangement uses TRBV10-3 and TRBJ2-1; D may be TRBD2 (6 bases). CDR1 ENHRY and CDR2 SYGVKD come from the germline V gene. The CDR3 covers 16 residues. The V end lost 10 bases, the J end lost 7 bases, and 26 bases lay between the germline ends. CDR3 nucleotide sequence: TGTGCCACTAGAGAGGTGGGGGGACCTCTAAGGAATGAGCAGTTCTTC. It translates to CATREVGGPLRNEQFF.

This clone was seen only once. The CDR3 DNA reads TGTGCCACCTCATCCTTCCAGGGGGCTGGTGAAAAACTGTTTTTT. This gives the protein CATSSFQGAGEKLFF. The chain couples TRBV2 to TRBJ1-4; 8 positions agree with TRBD1. The CDR3 extends over 15 amino acids. Per germline, CDR1 SNHLY and CDR2 FYNNEI. The J segment lost 7 bases and the V segment lost 10 bases, leaving 14 bases of the junction unmatched. Combining the CDR3 with reference TRBV2 and TRBJ1-4 gives the whole variable domain EPEVTQTPSHQVTQMGQEVILRCVPISNHLYFYWYRQILGQKVEFLVSFYNNEISEKSEIFDDQFSVERPDGSNFTLKIRSTKLEDSAMYFCATSSFQGAGEKLFFGSGTQLSVL.

V is TRBV6-5 and J is TRBJ1-6, with 8 bases matching TRBD1. Germline CDR1 is MNHEY and CDR2 is SVGAGI. The CDR3 length is 15 residues. The trim removed 5 bases at V and 10 bases at J, leaving 10 bases unmatched. CDR3 loop: CASSTLGQGWSPLHF. In DNA form, the CDR3 reads TGTGCCAGCAGTACCTTAGGACAGGGTTGGTCACCCCTCCACTTT.

The V call is TRBV11-3, the J call TRBJ2-5; a possible D gene is TRBD2 (5 bases). Germline V lookup: CDR1 SGHNT, CDR2 YENEEA. The CDR3 totals 15 residues. V was cut by 3 bases and J by 4 bases, with 15 bases left in between. The CDR3 bases are TGTGCCAGCAGCTTTTTTCGGGGTGACGGAGAGACCCAGTACTTC. It is translated as CASSFFRGDGETQYF.

The chain couples TRBV19 to TRBJ1-5; the D is unclear. The CDR3 is made up of 13 amino acids. Per the germline V gene, CDR1 is LNHDA and CDR2 is SQIVND (reference sequence). V lost 1 base, J lost 6 bases, and 7 bases lay in between. The CDR3 nucleotides are TGTGCCAGTAGTATAGGAAGAGGTCAGCCCCAGCATTTT. Its protein product is CASSIGRGQPQHF.

This clone was seen a few times. The chain couples TRBV20-1 to TRBJ2-1; D not certain. The germline V gene encodes CDR1 DFQATT and CDR2 SNEGSKA (reference sequence). V lost 3 bases and J lost 8, with 11 bases in between. The CDR3 has 12 amino acids. This CDR3 is CSASTRRDEQFF. Written as DNA, the CDR3 is TGCAGTGCTAGTACGAGGCGCGATGAGCAGTTCTTC.

The CDR3 DNA sequence: TGTGCCAGCAGCCCCAAGCAGGGGGCGGCTTTTGGCTACACCTTC. It encodes CASSPKQGAAFGYTF. J is TRBJ1-2 and V is TRBV7-2; 8 positions match TRBD1. CDR3 length equals 15 residues. Unmatched junction bases numbered 12, after V lost 5 bases and J lost 7 bases. Per germline, CDR1 SGHTA and CDR2 FQGNSA. The variable domain in full, completed from reference TRBV7-2 and TRBJ1-2, reads GAGVSQSPSNKVTEKGKDVELRCDPISGHTALYWYRQSLGQGLEFLIYFQGNSAPDKSGLPSDRFSAERTGGSVSTLTIQRTQQEDSAVYLCASSPKQGAAFGYTFGSGTRLTVV.

The rearrangement uses TRBV7-2 and TRBJ2-2; D gene uncertain. Germline CDR1 reads SGHTA; CDR2 reads FQGNSA. The CDR3 contains 14 residues. V lost 7 bases and J lost 6, with 15 bases in between. The CDR3 sequence is CASTYNEIPGELFF. CDR3 coding DNA: TGTGCCAGCACCTATAACGAGATCCCCGGGGAGCTGTTTTTT.

V is TRBV6-2 or TRBV6-3 and J is TRBJ1-6; 8 bases map to TRBD1. The CDR3 consists of 13 residues. Germline V gives CDR1 MNHEY, CDR2 SVGEGT. V lost 5 bases, J lost 8 bases, and 2 bases stayed unmatched. The CDR3 reads CASSDRGHSPLHF. DNA for the CDR3: TGTGCCAGCAGTGACAGGGGACATTCACCCCTCCACTTT.

The J gene is TRBJ2-3, the V gene TRBV7-9; TRBD2 aligns across 9 bases. The CDR3 consists of 17 residues. The junction had 11 bases not matched to a gene; V was cut back by 5 bases and J by 2 bases. Looked up from germline, CDR1 is SEHNR and CDR2 is FQNEAQ (reference sequence). In DNA form, the CDR3 reads TGTGCCAGCAGCCCACCAAGTGGCGGGAGGGTCACAGATACGCAGTATTTT. This codes for CASSPPSGGRVTDTQYF.

V gene TRBV18 combines with J gene TRBJ2-2, with no clear D. There are 16 residues in the CDR3. V lost 2 bases to trimming and J lost 2 bases, with 12 bases between them. The germline gives CDR1 KGHSH, CDR2 LQKENI. This chain's CDR3 is CASSPVSRANTGELFF. The CDR3 coding sequence is TGTGCCAGCTCACCAGTGAGTCGCGCCAACACCGGGGAGCTGTTTTTT.

As for this clone: One end of the junction varies from germline; a read error may be responsible. For the CDR3, the DNA is TGTGCTAGCAGCCCGACAGGGGTCGAGCCCCAGCATTTT. It translates to CASSPTGVEPQHF. The genes are TRBV7-7 and TRBJ1-5, with 8 positions matching TRBD1. Germline lookup yields CDR1 SSHAT and CDR2 FNYEAQ (reference sequence). CDR3 length: 13 amino acids.

The chain has TRBV19 and TRBJ2-5, with TRBD2 matching over 9 bases. The CDR3 consists of 16 residues. V shed 9 bases and J 1 base; nucleotides not matched to a gene: 12. The germline V gene has CDR1 LNHDA and CDR2 SQIVND (reference sequence). CDR3 sequence reads: CASKRGASGAQETQYF. The CDR3 nucleotides read TGTGCCAGCAAAAGAGGGGCTAGCGGGGCCCAAGAGACCCAGTACTTC.